This T cell receptor (beta chain) appears in the sequencing data of a study of blood T cell repertoires in COVID-19. Study information: The United States, Italy and Spain supplied acute and convalescent COVID-19 samples. PBMCs, B-cell-depleted T cells, or T cells were the source of the cDNA or gDNA that made up the material.

This CDR3 is built from 14 residues. The junction had 10 bases not matched to a gene; V was cut back by 7 bases and J by 5 bases. Looked up from germline, CDR1 is LNHDA and CDR2 is SQIVND (reference sequence). Original processing notes: Amplification of reference gene primers was used by the study to estimate nucleated cell counts. The repertoire was sequenced with immunoSEQ multiplex PCR; TCRdb's copy has only in-frame clones and lacks some. V, J and clone size derive from that table, while D and trimming were established from the DNA sequence. The sample yields just over 65,000 clones, about nine tenths seen once.

The rearrangement uses TRBV19 and TRBJ2-5; 7 nucleotides line up with TRBD1. The receptor was isolated from a man aged 25-40 years with acute or convalescent COVID-19. Sequenced sample: peripheral blood. The CDR3 region is CASTPPGGRETQYF. For the CDR3, the DNA is TGTGCCAGTACCCCCCCAGGGGGACGGGAGACCCAGTACTTC. The variable domain in full, completed from reference TRBV19 and TRBJ2-5, reads DGGITQSPKYLFRKEGQNVTLSCEQNLNHDAMYWYRQDPGQGLRLIYYSQIVNDFQKGDIAEGYSVSREKKESFPLTVTSAQKNPTAFYLCASTPPGGRETQYFGPGTRLLVL.